This T cell receptor (beta chain) was sequenced during a study of Tregs in tolerant kidney transplant recipients. This clone has only one observation. The same CDR3 arises from other DNA sequences in this sample as well. The V end was cut by 0 bases, the J end by 0 bases, with 6 bases between. The CDR3 covers 14 residues. In germline, CDR1 is SGHDN, CDR2 FVKESK. Produced via immunoSEQ multiplex PCR; TCRdb's table is partial and in-frame only. The table lists roughly 250,000 clones, about 80% of them singletons. Sequenced sample: CD4+ T cells from blood. The chain is built from TRBV14 and TRBJ2-7; no firm D call. This sequence originates from a human donor in good health. The CDR3 coding sequence is TGTGCCAGCAGCCAAGACCAGATCTCCTACGAGCAGTACTTC. This translates into CASSQDQISYEQYF.